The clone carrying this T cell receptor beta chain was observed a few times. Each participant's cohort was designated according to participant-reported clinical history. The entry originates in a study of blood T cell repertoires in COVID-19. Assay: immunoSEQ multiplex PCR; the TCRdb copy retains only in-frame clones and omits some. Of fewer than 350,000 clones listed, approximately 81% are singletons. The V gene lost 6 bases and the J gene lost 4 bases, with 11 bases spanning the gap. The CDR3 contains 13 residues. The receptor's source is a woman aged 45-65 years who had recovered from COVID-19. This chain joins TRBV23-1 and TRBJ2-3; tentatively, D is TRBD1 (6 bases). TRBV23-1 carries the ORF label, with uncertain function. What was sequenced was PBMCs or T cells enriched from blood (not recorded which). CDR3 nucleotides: TGCGCCAGCAGGGGGGCCGGGGCAGATACGCAGTATTTT. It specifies CASRGAGADTQYF.